Following are 2 T cell receptor beta chains from one sample sequenced in a study of OX40 agonist ivuxolimab in advanced cancers. Some clones are missing from TCRdb's copy, which holds only in-frame ones; the method was immunoSEQ multiplex PCR. The data hold about 72,000 clones, with 81% observed a single time. The source material was CD4+ or CD8+ T cells sorted from blood, sampled in a trial of the OX40 agonist ivuxolimab. The origin of the receptors is an adult with an advanced solid tumor such as melanoma, head and neck, liver or kidney cancer.

The gene calls are TRBV7-9 and TRBJ1-1; unclear D gene. Germline V CDR1 and CDR2: SEHNR, FQNEAQ (reference sequence). V gave up 5 bases and J gave up 9 bases, with 16 bases separating them. CDR3 length: 13 amino acids. This CDR3 reads CASSRRSRDKAFF. Written as DNA, the CDR3 is TGTGCCAGCAGCCGACGTTCAAGGGATAAAGCTTTCTTT. The full variable domain, its missing parts supplied by reference TRBV7-9 and TRBJ1-1, is DTGVSQNPRHKITKRGQNVTFRCDPISEHNRLYWYRQTLGQGPEFLTYFQNEAQLEKSRLLSDRFSAERPKGSFSTLEIQRTEQGDSAMYLCASSRRSRDKAFFGQGTRLTVV.

This clone was seen once. The rearrangement uses TRBV7-2 and TRBJ1-5; D may be TRBD1 (5 bases). Germline values: CDR1 SGHTA, CDR2 FQGNSA. The CDR3 contains 14 residues. Trimming took off 5 bases at V and 2 bases at J, with 10 bases between the two ends. In DNA form, the CDR3 reads TGTGCCAGCAGCGTCCGGGGCCGCAATCAGCCCCAGCATTTT. Translating it yields CASSVRGRNQPQHF.